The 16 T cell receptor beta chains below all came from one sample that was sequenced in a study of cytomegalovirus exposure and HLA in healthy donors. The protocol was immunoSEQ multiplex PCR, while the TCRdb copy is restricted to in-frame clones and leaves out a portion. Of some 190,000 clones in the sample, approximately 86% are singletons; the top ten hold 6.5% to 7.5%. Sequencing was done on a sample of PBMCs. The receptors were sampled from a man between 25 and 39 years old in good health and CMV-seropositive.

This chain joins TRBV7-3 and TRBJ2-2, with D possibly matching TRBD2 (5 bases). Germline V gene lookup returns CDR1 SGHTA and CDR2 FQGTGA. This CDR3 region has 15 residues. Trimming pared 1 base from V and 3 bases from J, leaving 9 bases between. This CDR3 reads CASSLNPGYTGELFF. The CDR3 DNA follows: TGTGCCAGCAGCTTAAATCCGGGATACACCGGGGAGCTGTTTTTT.

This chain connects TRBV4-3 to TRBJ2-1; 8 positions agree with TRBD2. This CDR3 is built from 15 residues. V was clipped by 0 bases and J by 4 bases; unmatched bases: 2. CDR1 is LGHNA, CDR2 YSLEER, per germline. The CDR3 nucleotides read TGCGCCAGCAGCCAAGAGTTAGCGGGGTACAATGAGCAGTTCTTC. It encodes CASSQELAGYNEQFF.

CDR3 sequence (DNA): TGTGCCAGCAGATACGAAAGTACTACCACCTACAATGAGCAGTTCTTC. This translates into CASRYESTTTYNEQFF. The chain employs TRBV6-5 and TRBJ2-1, with D uncertain. In germline, CDR1 is MNHEY, CDR2 SVGAGI. V lost 6 bases, J lost 2 bases, and 17 bases lay in between. The length of the CDR3 is 16 residues.

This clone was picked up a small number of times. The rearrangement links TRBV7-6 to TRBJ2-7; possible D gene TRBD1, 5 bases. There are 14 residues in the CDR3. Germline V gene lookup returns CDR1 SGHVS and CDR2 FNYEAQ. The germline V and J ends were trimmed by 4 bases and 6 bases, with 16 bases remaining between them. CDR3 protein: CASSSYSQGAEQYF. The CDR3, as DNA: TGTGCCAGCAGCTCTTACTCTCAGGGTGCCGAGCAGTACTTC.

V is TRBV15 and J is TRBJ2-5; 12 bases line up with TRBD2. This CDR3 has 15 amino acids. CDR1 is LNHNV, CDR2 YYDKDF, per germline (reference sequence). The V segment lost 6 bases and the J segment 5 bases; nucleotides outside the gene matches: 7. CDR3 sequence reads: CATRRLAGVRETQYF. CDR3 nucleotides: TGTGCCACCAGGAGACTAGCGGGAGTTAGGGAGACCCAGTACTTC.

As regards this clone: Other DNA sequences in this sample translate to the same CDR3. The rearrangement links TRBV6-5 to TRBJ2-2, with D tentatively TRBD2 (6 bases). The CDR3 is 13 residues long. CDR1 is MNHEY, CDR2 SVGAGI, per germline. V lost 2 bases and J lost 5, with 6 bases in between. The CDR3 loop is CASSYGGTGELFF. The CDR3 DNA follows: TGTGCCAGCAGTTACGGGGGGACCGGGGAGCTGTTTTTT.

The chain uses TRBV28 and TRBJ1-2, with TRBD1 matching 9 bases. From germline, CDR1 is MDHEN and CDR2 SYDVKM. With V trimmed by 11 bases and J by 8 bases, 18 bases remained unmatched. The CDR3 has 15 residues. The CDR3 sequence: CAGRGPSPGQGGYTF. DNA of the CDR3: TGTGCCGGAAGGGGCCCCTCACCGGGACAGGGAGGCTACACCTTC.

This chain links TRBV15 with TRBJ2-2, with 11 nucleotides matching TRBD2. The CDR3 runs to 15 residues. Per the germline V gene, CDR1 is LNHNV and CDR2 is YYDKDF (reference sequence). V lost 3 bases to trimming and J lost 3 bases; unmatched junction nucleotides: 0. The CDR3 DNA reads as TGTGCCACCAGCAGGGGACTAGCGGACACCGGGGAGCTGTTTTTT. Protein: CATSRGLADTGELFF.

CDR3 region: CASGGTGALDEQYF. The CDR3 DNA is TGTGCTAGTGGTGGGACAGGGGCGCTGGACGAGCAGTACTTC. The chain is built from TRBV12-5 and TRBJ2-7; 10 positions agree with TRBD1. Germline trimming cut 5 bases from V and 5 bases from J; bases unmatched to any gene: 6. The CDR3 loop spans 14 amino acids. Germline-derived CDR1 and CDR2 are LGHNT and FRNRAP.

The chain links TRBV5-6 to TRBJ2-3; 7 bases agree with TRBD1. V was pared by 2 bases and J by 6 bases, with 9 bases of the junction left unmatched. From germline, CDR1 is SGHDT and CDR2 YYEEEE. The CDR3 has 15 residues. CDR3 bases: TGTGCCAGCAGCTTAGACAGGGTTTTGCATGATACGCAGTATTTT. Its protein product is CASSLDRVLHDTQYF.

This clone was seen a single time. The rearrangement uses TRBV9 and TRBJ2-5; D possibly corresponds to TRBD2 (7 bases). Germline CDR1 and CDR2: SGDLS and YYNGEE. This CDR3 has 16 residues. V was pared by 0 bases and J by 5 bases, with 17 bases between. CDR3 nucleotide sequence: TGTGCCAGCAGCGTAGAGGGGGGGCACGACGGTGAGACCCAGTACTTC. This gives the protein CASSVEGGHDGETQYF.

CDR3 nucleotide sequence: TGTGCCAGCAGTTGGGGGCAGGACAATCAGCCCCAGCATTTT. Its protein is CASSWGQDNQPQHF. The V gene is TRBV28, the J gene TRBJ1-5, with D perhaps matching TRBD1 (6 bases). Trimming cost V 4 bases and J 3 bases, with 10 bases left between them. The CDR3 spans 14 residues. Germline CDR1 reads MDHEN; CDR2 reads SYDVKM.

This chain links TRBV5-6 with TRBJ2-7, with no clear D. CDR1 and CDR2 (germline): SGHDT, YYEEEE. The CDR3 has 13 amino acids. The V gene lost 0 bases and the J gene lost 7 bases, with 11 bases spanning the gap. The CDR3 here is CASSLGMRGEQYF. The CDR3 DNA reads TGTGCCAGCAGCTTGGGGATGCGTGGAGAGCAGTACTTC. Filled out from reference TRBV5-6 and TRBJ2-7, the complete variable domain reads DAGVTQSPTHLIKTRGQQVTLRCSPKSGHDTVSWYQQALGQGPQFIFQYYEEEERQRGNFPDRFSGHQFPNYSSELNVNALLLGDSALYLCASSLGMRGEQYFGPGTRLTVT.

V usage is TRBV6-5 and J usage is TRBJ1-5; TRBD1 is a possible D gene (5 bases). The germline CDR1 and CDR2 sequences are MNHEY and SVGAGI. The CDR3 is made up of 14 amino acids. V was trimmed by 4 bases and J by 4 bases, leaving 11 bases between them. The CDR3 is CASSSRGLNQPQHF. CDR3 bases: TGTGCCAGCAGTTCCCGGGGCCTAAATCAGCCCCAGCATTTT.

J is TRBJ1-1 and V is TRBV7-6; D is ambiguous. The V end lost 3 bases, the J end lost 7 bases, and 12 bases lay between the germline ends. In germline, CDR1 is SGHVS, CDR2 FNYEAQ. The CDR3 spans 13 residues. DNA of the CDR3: TGTGCCAGCAGCTTGTCTGCCGATGGTGAAGCTTTCTTT. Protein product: CASSLSADGEAFF.

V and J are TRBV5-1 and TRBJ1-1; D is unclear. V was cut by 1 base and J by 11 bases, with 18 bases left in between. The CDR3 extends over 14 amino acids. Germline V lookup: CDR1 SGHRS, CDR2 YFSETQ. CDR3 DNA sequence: TGCGCCAGCAGCTTGTCTGGCGGGTGGTCTAAGGCTTTCTTT. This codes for CASSLSGGWSKAFF.